These T cell receptor beta chains were read from a single sample in a study of blood T cell repertoires in COVID-19. Produced via immunoSEQ multiplex PCR; TCRdb's table is partial and in-frame only. The table lists over 200,000 clones, under 90% of them singletons. The sample comprised peripheral blood. The receptors shown here come from a woman of 80 years or more with COVID-19, enrolled during active disease. Both conserved end residues are part of each CDR3. The D gene is left open where the match is weak. A row's size may be missing; if present it is once, few, many or a size class.

d_call clone_size j_call cdr3_length v_call cdr3_nt cdr3_aa
. . TRBJ1-4 13 TRBV5-6 TGTGCCAGCAGCCCTGGCAGTAATGAAAAACTGTTTTTT CASSPGSNEKLFF
. . TRBJ1-5 14 TRBV29-1 TGCAGCGTTGCGGCGGCCCTCGGCAATCAGCCCCAGCATTTT CSVAAALGNQPQHF
. . TRBJ1-5 16 TRBV19 TGTGCCAGTAGTATTGGGCTCGGGGAGGGCCTATCGCCCCAGCATTTT CASSIGLGEGLSPQHF
. . TRBJ1-2 15 TRBV27 TGTGCCAGCAGTTTTAACCCCGTGGCGGCCTATGGCTACACCTTC CASSFNPVAAYGYTF
. . TRBJ2-5 13 TRBV7-7 TGTGCTAGCAGCTACCGCGAAGTAGAGACCCAGTACTTC CASSYREVETQYF
. few TRBJ1-2 16 TRBV7-8 TGTGCCAGCAGCACCGGGTCGCGACAGGCCCTGCCGGGCTACACCTTC CASSTGSRQALPGYTF
. . TRBJ2-1 14 TRBV10-3 TGTGCCATCAGTGCCCGGACAGTCTACAATGAGCAGTTCTTC CAISARTVYNEQFF
TRBD1 . TRBJ1-6 17 TRBV6-1 TGTGCCAGCAGTGAGAGGGACAGTCGCTCCTATAATTCACCCCTCCACTTT CASSERDSRSYNSPLHF
. . TRBJ1-2 14 TRBV10-3 TGTGCCATCAGTGCGTGGGACTCAAACTATGGCTACACCTTC CAISAWDSNYGYTF
. few TRBJ1-6 12 TRBV19 TGTGCCAGTAGTCAACTTAATTCACCCCTCCACTTT CASSQLNSPLHF
TRBD2 . TRBJ2-3 15 TRBV6-5 TGTGCCACCCTCAAAGCGGGAGGTCTGACAGATACGCAGTATTTT CATLKAGGLTDTQYF
TRBD1 . TRBJ1-1 14 TRBV3-1/TRBV3-2 TGTGCCAGCAGCCAAGGTAACAGGGGTAGGGACTCTTTCTTT CASSQGNRGRDSFF
TRBD2 few TRBJ2-3 14 TRBV28 TGTGCCAGCCGACTAGCGGGGTACACAGATACGCAGTATTTT CASRLAGYTDTQYF
TRBD1 . TRBJ1-2 15 TRBV6-5 TGTGCCAGCAGGGGAGGACAGGGGGGATTCTATGGCTACACCTTC CASRGGQGGFYGYTF
. . TRBJ1-2 14 TRBV3-1/TRBV3-2 TGTGCCAGCAGCCAAGTGGGGGCCGAAGGTGGCTACACCTTC CASSQVGAEGGYTF
. few TRBJ1-5 13 TRBV11-2 TGTGCCAGCAGCTTACGGGGGGACCAGCCCCAGCATTTT CASSLRGDQPQHF
. . TRBJ1-6 15 TRBV2 TGTGCCAGCAGTGATGGTGAACAGGGTAATTCACCCCTCCACTTT CASSDGEQGNSPLHF
. . TRBJ1-1 13 TRBV5-1 TGCGCCAGCAGCTTAGTCGGGATCACAGAAGCTTTCTTT CASSLVGITEAFF
TRBD1 . TRBJ2-2 15 TRBV5-1 TGCGCCAGCAGCCTGACAGGGGTGAGCACCGGGGAGCTGTTTTTT CASSLTGVSTGELFF
. many TRBJ2-7 13 TRBV3-1/TRBV3-2 TGTGCCAGCAGCCTAACGCCGGGGTACGAGCAGTACTTC CASSLTPGYEQYF
TRBD2 . TRBJ2-3 16 TRBV9 TGTGCCAGCAGCGGATTAGCGGGAGGGCCTGGAGATACGCAGTATTTT CASSGLAGGPGDTQYF
. once TRBJ1-2 14 TRBV6-2/TRBV6-3 TGTGCCAGCAGTTACTTCCCAGGGGCTAGTGGCTACACCTTC CASSYFPGASGYTF
. few TRBJ2-3 17 TRBV5-1 TGCGCCAGCAGGCGATCACCAGCCGGGTCTGGCACAGATACGCAGTATTTT CASRRSPAGSGTDTQYF
TRBD1 . TRBJ2-3 16 TRBV18 TGTGCCAGCTCACCCGACAGGGCGGTCAGCACAGATACGCAGTATTTT CASSPDRAVSTDTQYF
TRBD2 . TRBJ2-1 15 TRBV5-6 TGTGCCAGCAGCCCGGGACTAGCGGCATACAATGAGCAGTTCTTC CASSPGLAAYNEQFF
. . TRBJ2-3 13 TRBV5-1 TGCGCCAGCAGCCTCCGTCAACAAGATACGCAGTATTTT CASSLRQQDTQYF
. . TRBJ1-5 15 TRBV3-1/TRBV3-2 TGTGCCAGCAGCCATGGACAGCCTACGTATCAGCCCCAGCATTTT CASSHGQPTYQPQHF
. few TRBJ1-4 15 TRBV7-9 TGTGCCAGCAGCTTTCCGATAGGGGAAAATGAAAAACTGTTTTTT CASSFPIGENEKLFF
. . TRBJ1-2 14 TRBV6-5 TGTGCCAGCAGTTACCCAGGGACTAACTATGGCTACACCTTC CASSYPGTNYGYTF
. few TRBJ1-1 15 TRBV28 TGTGCCAGCAGGCGCCCCTTAACAGGGAACACTGAAGCTTTCTTT CASRRPLTGNTEAFF
. once TRBJ2-7 15 TRBV15 TGTGCCACCAGCAGAGAAAGGACAGAGGCCTACGAGCAGTACTTC CATSRERTEAYEQYF
. . TRBJ1-5 13 TRBV3-1/TRBV3-2 TGTGCCAGCAGCACGACAGGCAATCAGCCCCAGCATTTT CASSTTGNQPQHF
TRBD2 once TRBJ2-5 13 TRBV7-3 TGTGCCTCCAGCGGGGGCCGACAAGAGACCCAGTACTTC CASSGGRQETQYF
. . TRBJ1-1 12 TRBV7-9 TGTGCCACCAGGCAGGAGAACACTGAAGCTTTCTTT CATRQENTEAFF
. few TRBJ1-2 13 TRBV12-3/TRBV12-4 TGTGCCAGCAGTACTAACTTCAGGGTCGGCTACACCTTC CASSTNFRVGYTF
TRBD1 . TRBJ1-2 12 TRBV19 TGTGCCAGCGCCGGGACAGCCTATGGCTACACCTTC CASAGTAYGYTF
. . TRBJ1-1 13 TRBV27 TGTGCCAGCAGTTTAAAGTCTTTACACGAAGCTTTCTTT CASSLKSLHEAFF
TRBD1 . TRBJ2-2 14 TRBV3-1/TRBV3-2 TGTGCCAGCAGCCGCCGGGACAGGGTAGGGGAGCTGTTTTTT CASSRRDRVGELFF
TRBD2 . TRBJ2-7 15 TRBV4-1 TGCGCCAGCAGCTATAGCCCTAGCGGGAGCTACGAGCAGTACTTC CASSYSPSGSYEQYF
. . TRBJ2-1 16 TRBV6-6 TGTGCCAGCAGTTACCCCCCGTCGGGAAGCGGCAATGAGCAGTTCTTC CASSYPPSGSGNEQFF
. few TRBJ1-5 13 TRBV29-1 TGCAGCGTTGTCTCTTCTGAGAATCAGCCCCAGCATTTT CSVVSSENQPQHF
TRBD1 . TRBJ2-7 16 TRBV7-9 TGTGCCAGCAGCTTAGCGCCCAGGGGGCGCCGAGGCGAGCAGTACTTC CASSLAPRGRRGEQYF
. . TRBJ2-3 15 TRBV5-1 TGCGCCAGCAGCTTGGAGCGGCCCTCCCCAGATACGCAGTATTTT CASSLERPSPDTQYF
. . TRBJ2-7 13 TRBV29-1 TGCAGCGTTGTAGGGGCGATGAACTACGTGGAGTACTTC CSVVGAMNYVEYF
. . TRBJ1-3 14 TRBV6-1 TGTGCCAGCAGTCCAGGTCCTCGAGGAAACACCATATATTTT CASSPGPRGNTIYF
. . TRBJ1-1 13 TRBV19 TGTGCCAGTAGGGAAGGGGGTTGGACTGAAGCTTTCTTT CASREGGWTEAFF
. . TRBJ1-2 15 TRBV9 TGTGCCAGCAGCCCAAGCGGGCAGGGTGGCTATGGCTACACCTTC CASSPSGQGGYGYTF
. . TRBJ1-5 14 TRBV28 TGTGCCAGCAGGGCCGTGGAGCCCTGGAAGCCCCAGCATTTT CASRAVEPWKPQHF
TRBD1 . TRBJ2-5 13 TRBV7-8 TGTGCCAGCAGCTCAGGGGGTAGGGAGACCCAGTACTTC CASSSGGRETQYF
. . TRBJ2-3 13 TRBV7-3 TGTGCCAGCAGCAAAACAGGTTCAGATACGCAGTATTTT CASSKTGSDTQYF
. . TRBJ2-1 16 TRBV6-1 TGTGCCAGCAGTGAGGCCAGCGGCAGCTCCTACAATGAGCAGTTCTTC CASSEASGSSYNEQFF
. . TRBJ2-1 15 TRBV7-3 TGTGCCAGCAGCTTGGTGGGGGGACCCTACAATGAGCAGTTCTTC CASSLVGGPYNEQFF
TRBD2 once TRBJ2-1 17 TRBV3-1/TRBV3-2 TGTGCCAGCAGCCAAGTCCTAACTAGCGGGTCTTACAATGAGCAGTTCTTC CASSQVLTSGSYNEQFF
. . TRBJ1-2 15 TRBV7-9 TGTGCCAGCAGCTTAAGTCCGGGGTTAAACTATGGCTACACCTTC CASSLSPGLNYGYTF
TRBD2 few TRBJ2-5 16 TRBV7-7 TGTGCTAGCAGCTCAGGACTAGTTACCCACCAAGAGACCCAGTACTTC CASSSGLVTHQETQYF
TRBD1 . TRBJ2-2 16 TRBV5-4 TGTGCCAGCAGCTCCTCCCCGGGACAGGACCCCGGGGAGCTGTTTTTT CASSSSPGQDPGELFF